This T cell receptor beta chain originates from a study of blood T cell repertoires in COVID-19. The germline V gene has CDR1 MDHEN and CDR2 SYDVKM. Deletions cut 7 bases from V and 6 bases from J, with 13 bases between. The CDR3 contains 12 residues. Sequencing was performed with immunoSEQ multiplex PCR; in TCRdb, only in-frame clones are kept and a portion is missing. The repertoire holds approximately 210,000 clones, with roughly 87% as singletons. The receptor comes from a man aged 35 to 55 with active or convalescent COVID-19. The rearrangement uses TRBV28 and TRBJ2-7; tentative D call: TRBD1 (5 bases). Sequences were obtained from peripheral blood. In nucleotides, the CDR3 is TGTGCCAGCAAGACCCAGGGTACCGAGCAGTACTTC. This translates into CASKTQGTEQYF.